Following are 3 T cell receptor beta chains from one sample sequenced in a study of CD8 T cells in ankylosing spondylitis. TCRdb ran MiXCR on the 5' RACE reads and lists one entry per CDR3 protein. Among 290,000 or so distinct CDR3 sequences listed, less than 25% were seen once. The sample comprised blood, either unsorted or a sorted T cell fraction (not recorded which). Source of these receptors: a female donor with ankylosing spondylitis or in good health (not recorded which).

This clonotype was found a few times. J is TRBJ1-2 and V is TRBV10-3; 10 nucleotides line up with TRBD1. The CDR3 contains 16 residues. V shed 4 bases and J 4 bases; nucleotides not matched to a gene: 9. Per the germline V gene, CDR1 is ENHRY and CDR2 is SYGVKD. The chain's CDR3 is CAISGGPGQGIYGYTF. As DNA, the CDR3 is TGTGCCATCAGTGGTGGACCGGGACAGGGGATCTATGGCTACACCTTC.

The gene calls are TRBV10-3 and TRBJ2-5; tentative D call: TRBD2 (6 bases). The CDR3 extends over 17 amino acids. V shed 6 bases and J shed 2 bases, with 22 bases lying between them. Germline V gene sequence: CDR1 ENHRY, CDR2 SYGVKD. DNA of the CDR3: TGTGCCATCAGCCCGAGAGGAGGGGTCTTATTTCAAGAGACCCAGTACTTC. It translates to CAISPRGGVLFQETQYF.

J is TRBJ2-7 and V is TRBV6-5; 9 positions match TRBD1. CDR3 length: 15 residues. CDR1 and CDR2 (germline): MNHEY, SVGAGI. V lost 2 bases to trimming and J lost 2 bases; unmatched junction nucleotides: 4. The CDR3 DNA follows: TGTGCCAGCAGTTACCTAAGACAGGGGGCCTACGAGCAGTACTTC. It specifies CASSYLRQGAYEQYF.